The 23 T cell receptor beta chains below all came from one sample that was sequenced in a study of T cell repertoires in cytomegalovirus infection. Using its own MiXCR run on the reads, TCRdb lists one record per CDR3 protein. The sample holds 300,000 to 450,000 distinct CDR3 sequences, 15% to 20% seen once. Sequencing input: PBMCs. These receptors all stem from a human donor in good health (CMV status not recorded). Some clones in this sample may be carry-over from other donors' samples.

CDR3 loop: CASSWRGRNTGELFF. CDR3 DNA sequence: TGCGCCAGCAGCTGGCGGGGGAGGAACACCGGGGAGCTGTTTTTT. The chain is built from TRBV5-1 and TRBJ2-2; 7 bases map to TRBD2. V trimming: 3 bases; J trimming: 1 base; junction bases outside the gene matches: 3. The CDR3 is 15 residues long. CDR1 is SGHRS, CDR2 YFSETQ, per germline.

The chain uses TRBV28 and TRBJ1-5; D gene unclear. The CDR3 has 15 residues. CDR1 is MDHEN, CDR2 SYDVKM, per germline. V lost 7 bases and J 2 bases, leaving 15 bases between the germline ends. The CDR3 protein is CASTQPGEGNQPQHF. CDR3 sequence (DNA): TGTGCCAGCACCCAGCCCGGGGAGGGCAATCAGCCCCAGCATTTT.

This clonotype was counted only a few times. The rearrangement links TRBV12-5 to TRBJ2-5; D gene unclear. CDR3 length: 14 residues. Germline values: CDR1 LGHNT, CDR2 FRNRAP. Trimming took off 6 bases at V and 5 bases at J, with 16 bases between the two ends. The CDR3 DNA reads TGTGCTAGTGGCCCCGCCAGTGCGATGGAGACCCAGTACTTC. Protein: CASGPASAMETQYF. The complete variable domain, with remaining parts taken from reference TRBV12-5 and TRBJ2-5, reads DARVTQTPRHKVTEMGQEVTMRCQPILGHNTVFWYRQTMMQGLELLAYFRNRAPLDDSGMPKDRFSAEMPDATLATLKIQPSEPRDSAVYFCASGPASAMETQYFGPGTRLLVL.

This clonotype turned up a few times. Relative to the germline gene, one junction end is altered; a read error may explain this. CDR3 DNA sequence: TGCGCCAGCAGTCCCTTACTCTCCTCGGGTAACATCTTC. Its protein product is CASSPLLSSGNIF. The chain links TRBV5-1 to TRBJ2-1; D gene unclear. The CDR3 covers 13 residues. Germline values: CDR1 SGHRS, CDR2 YFSETQ.

This clonotype came up many times. V usage is TRBV6-2 or TRBV6-3 and J usage is TRBJ1-1; no clear D. Trimming removed 4 bases at V and 7 bases at J, with 7 bases between. CDR3 length: 11 residues. Germline assignment: CDR1 MNHEY and CDR2 SVGEGT. CDR3 in DNA: TGTGCCAGCAGTTTAAGACGTGAAGCTTTCTTT. It encodes CASSLRREAFF.

V is TRBV15 and J is TRBJ1-1, with a weak D call TRBD1 (5 bases). From germline, CDR1 is LNHNV and CDR2 YYDKDF (reference sequence). Trimming pared 5 bases from V and 0 bases from J, leaving 22 bases between. There are 18 residues in the CDR3. The CDR3 region has the DNA TGTGCCACCAGCCCATTGGAAATCGGGGCGAGCATGAACACTGAAGCTTTCTTT. Translation gives CATSPLEIGASMNTEAFF.

This clonotype was seen a few times. The rearrangement links TRBV20-1 to TRBJ2-5; D is unresolved. Germline V lookup: CDR1 DFQATT, CDR2 SNEGSKA (reference sequence). Trimming cost V 2 bases and J 2 bases, with 3 bases left between them. This CDR3 is built from 11 residues. The CDR3 here is CSARQQETQYF. The CDR3 region has the DNA TGCAGTGCTAGACAGCAAGAGACCCAGTACTTC.

This clonotype was counted at least ten times. The chain joins TRBV15 to TRBJ2-5, with D unresolved. V was pared by 5 bases and J by 2 bases, with 9 bases between. Looked up from germline, CDR1 is LNHNV and CDR2 is YYDKDF (reference sequence). CDR3 size: 13 residues. CDR3: CATSVYIQETQYF. The CDR3 DNA is TGTGCCACCAGCGTGTATATTCAAGAGACCCAGTACTTC. The variable domain in full, completed from reference TRBV15 and TRBJ2-5, reads DAMVIQNPRYQVTQFGKPVTLSCSQTLNHNVMYWYQQKSSQAPKLLFHYYDKDFNNEADTPDNFQSRRPNTSFCFLDIRSPGLGDTAMYLCATSVYIQETQYFGPGTRLLVL.

This clonotype was seen a few times. The chain combines TRBV19 with TRBJ2-7; D is unclear. The CDR3 has 15 residues. Trimming removed 5 bases at V and 2 bases at J, with 16 bases between. From germline, CDR1 is LNHDA and CDR2 SQIVND (reference sequence). The CDR3: CASSGIGSSTYEQYF. The CDR3, as DNA: TGTGCCAGTAGTGGTATCGGTAGCAGTACCTACGAGCAGTACTTC.

This clonotype occurred many times. This chain connects TRBV12-3 or TRBV12-4 to TRBJ1-3; perhaps TRBD1 as D (6 bases). Trimming left V 5 bases short and J 1 base short, with 9 bases between. The CDR3 sequence is 14 residues long. In nucleotides, the CDR3 is TGTGCCAGCAGTGAACAGGGTTCTGGAAACACCATATATTTT. Its translation: CASSEQGSGNTIYF.

There are a few counts of this clonotype. The chain couples TRBV19 to TRBJ1-5; D unresolved. V shed 0 bases and J shed 7 bases, with 4 bases lying between them. Looked up from germline, CDR1 is LNHDA and CDR2 is SQIVND (reference sequence). This CDR3 comprises 12 residues. The CDR3 here is CASSIELQPQHF. The CDR3 DNA reads TGTGCCAGTAGTATAGAACTCCAGCCCCAGCATTTT.

In its sample, this clonotype was seen a few times. The rearrangement links TRBV19 to TRBJ1-2; D uncertain. V was shortened by 9 bases and J by 5 bases, with 19 bases between the two germline ends. This CDR3 contains 14 residues. From germline, CDR1 is LNHDA and CDR2 SQIVND (reference sequence). CDR3 protein: CASNIGGTGYGYTF. In nucleotides, the CDR3 is TGTGCCAGCAACATCGGTGGAACGGGATATGGCTACACCTTC.

This clonotype was observed at least ten times. V usage is TRBV7-8 and J usage is TRBJ1-5, with TRBD1 matching over 7 bases. The CDR3 is 18 amino acids. The V and J ends lost 3 bases and 0 bases, in that order; junction bases with no gene match: 11. Germline CDR1 and CDR2: SGHVS and FQNEAQ. This chain's CDR3 is CASSLGGTVLYSNQPQHF. CDR3 DNA: TGTGCCAGCAGCTTGGGAGGGACAGTACTCTATAGCAATCAGCCCCAGCATTTT.

To note about this clonotype: A much larger clone lies a single base off, so this may be a read error. The conserved closing phenylalanine or tryptophan is absent in this CDR3, likely reflecting a read error. The chain is built from TRBV7-2 and TRBJ1-6; tentative D call: TRBD1 (6 bases). Looked up from germline, CDR1 is SGHTA and CDR2 is FQGNSA. This CDR3 contains 14 residues. Trimming took off 5 bases at V and 6 bases at J, with 11 bases between the two ends. The CDR3 sequence: CASSPGTFNSPLHS. In DNA form, the CDR3 reads TGTGCCAGCAGCCCCGGGACATTTAATTCACCCCTCCACTCT.

This clonotype appeared a few times. The V and J genes are TRBV19 and TRBJ2-3, with 7 nucleotides matching TRBD1. This CDR3 contains 14 residues. J was trimmed by 4 bases and V by 7 bases; bases with no gene match: 8. The germline CDR1 and CDR2 sequences are LNHDA and SQIVND (reference sequence). The CDR3: CASTRTGLADTQYF. The CDR3 DNA reads as TGTGCCAGTACCAGGACAGGTTTGGCAGATACGCAGTATTTT.

The V gene is TRBV6-6, the J gene TRBJ1-4; D gene ambiguous. Germline CDR1 reads MNHNY; CDR2 reads SVGAGI (reference sequence). The CDR3 loop spans 16 amino acids. The germline V and J ends were trimmed by 0 bases and 0 bases, with 8 bases remaining between them. CDR3 nucleotides: TGTGCCAGCAGTTACTCTTCCGCGGCAACTAATGAAAAACTGTTTTTT. Amino acid sequence: CASSYSSAATNEKLFF.

This clonotype was seen more than once but under ten times. This chain joins TRBV7-9 and TRBJ2-7; D remains ambiguous. V lost 2 bases and J 2 bases, leaving 10 bases between the germline ends. The CDR3 is 14 residues long. Germline CDR1 is SEHNR and CDR2 is FQNEAQ (reference sequence). DNA of the CDR3: TGTGCCAGCAGCTTATCTGACGCCACCTACGAGCAGTACTTC. It is translated as CASSLSDATYEQYF.

This clonotype was recorded at least ten times. The chain has TRBV7-2 and TRBJ2-3, with a tentative D call TRBD2 (6 bases). Trimming stripped 5 bases from V and 6 bases from J, with 15 bases between. Germline assignment: CDR1 SGHTA and CDR2 FQGNSA. This CDR3 is 14 amino acids long. The DNA for the CDR3 is TGTGCCAGCAGCCCTCGGGGGACTTCTGATACGCAGTATTTT. Its translation is CASSPRGTSDTQYF.

V and J are TRBV20-1 and TRBJ1-2; D might be TRBD1 (5 bases). Germline CDR1 DFQATT, CDR2 SNEGSKA (reference sequence). Trimming took off 3 bases at V and 4 bases at J, with 15 bases between the two ends. This CDR3 is built from 14 residues. In DNA form, the CDR3 reads TGCAGTGCTAGCGGCAGGGAGTTGTCCTATGGCTACACCTTC. It encodes CSASGRELSYGYTF.

J is TRBJ2-7 and V is TRBV18, with 7 bases fitting TRBD2. The CDR3 covers 13 residues. V lost 3 bases to trimming and J lost 6 bases; unmatched junction nucleotides: 5. CDR1 and CDR2 (germline): KGHSH, LQKENI. CDR3 sequence: CASSPREESEQYF. The CDR3 DNA sequence: TGTGCCAGCTCACCCCGGGAGGAGTCCGAGCAGTACTTC.

This clonotype was seen more than once but under ten times. The rearrangement uses TRBV20-1 and TRBJ2-2; tentative D call: TRBD1 (6 bases). Trimming took off 0 bases at V and 2 bases at J, with 13 bases between the two ends. The V gene's germline CDR1 is DFQATT and CDR2 SNEGSKA (reference sequence). The CDR3 is made up of 16 amino acids. The CDR3 spells CSARDGAGANTGELFF. CDR3 sequence (DNA): TGCAGTGCTAGAGATGGGGCAGGGGCAAACACCGGGGAGCTGTTTTTT.

The V and J genes are TRBV20-1 and TRBJ2-3, with D perhaps TRBD2 (6 bases). The CDR3 is 13 residues long. Trimming took off 5 bases at V and 5 bases at J, with 14 bases between the two ends. The germline CDR1 and CDR2 sequences are DFQATT and SNEGSKA (reference sequence). The CDR3 sequence is CSAPGGEGDTQYF. The CDR3 DNA reads TGCAGTGCTCCTGGCGGGGAAGGAGATACGCAGTATTTT.

This clonotype was observed a single time. The gene calls are TRBV5-1 and TRBJ1-4; D not resolved. Germline values: CDR1 SGHRS, CDR2 YFSETQ. The CDR3 consists of 14 residues. V lost 4 bases, J lost 5 bases, and 12 bases lay in between. The CDR3 is CASSQTSTNEKLFF. CDR3 nucleotide sequence: TGCGCCAGCAGCCAGACCTCGACAAATGAAAAACTGTTTTTT.